These 3 T cell receptor beta chains originate from one sample sequenced in a study of cytomegalovirus exposure and HLA in healthy donors. This table comes from immunoSEQ multiplex PCR, and its TCRdb copy is limited to in-frame clones, with some not included. The sample gives some 130,000 clones, roughly 87% of which show up once; 1% to 1.5% is in the top ten. Material: PBMCs. These receptors were taken from a woman aged 18 to 35 in good health and CMV-seronegative.

The rearrangement uses TRBV2 and TRBJ2-3, with TRBD2 identical over 15 bases. Germline V gives CDR1 SNHLY, CDR2 FYNNEI. V dropped 8 bases and J dropped 9; count of bases not matched to a gene: 3. The CDR3 is 13 residues long. CDR3 amino acids: CASGLAGGGTQYF. The CDR3 DNA sequence: TGTGCCAGCGGACTAGCGGGGGGGGGAACGCAGTATTTT.

The chain uses TRBV5-1 and TRBJ1-1, with TRBD1 matching over 10 bases. The V segment lost 2 bases and the J segment 5 bases; nucleotides outside the gene matches: 9. The V gene's germline CDR1 is SGHRS and CDR2 YFSETQ. The CDR3 has 16 residues. The CDR3 sequence is CASSLPPGQGRTEAFF. The CDR3 nucleotides are TGCGCCAGCAGCTTACCGCCGGGACAGGGGAGAACTGAAGCTTTCTTT.

The J gene is TRBJ1-1, the V gene TRBV19; TRBD1 might be the D (6 bases). Germline V gene lookup returns CDR1 LNHDA and CDR2 SQIVND (reference sequence). V gave up 6 bases and J gave up 4 bases, with 21 bases separating them. The CDR3 totals 16 residues. The CDR3 sequence is CASRLEQGRPFTEAFF. In nucleotides, the CDR3 is TGTGCCAGTAGGTTAGAACAGGGAAGGCCCTTCACTGAAGCTTTCTTT.